This T cell receptor (beta chain) was sequenced during a study of neurological immune-mediated disorders. This clonotype has ten or more counts. The CDR3 totals 14 residues. Trimming cost V 6 bases and J 0 bases, with 10 bases left between them. TCRdb independently ran MiXCR on the 5' RACE reads; one entry per CDR3 protein. The sample includes around 68,000 distinct CDR3 sequences, around 4% seen only once; the top ten take roughly 2.8%. The rearrangement joins TRBV12-3 or TRBV12-4 to TRBJ2-3, with D unclear. The sequencing sample was made of PBMCs. The receptor comes from a man aged 50-60 years with multiple sclerosis. In DNA, the CDR3 is TGTGCCAGCAGGGACGGGCTCAGCACAGATACGCAGTATTTT. Translating it yields CASRDGLSTDTQYF.